This T cell receptor (beta chain) was captured in a study of blood T cell repertoires in COVID-19. About the study: Spain, Italy and the United States supplied samples that represented acute and convalescent COVID-19. T cells, B-cell-depleted T cells, or PBMCs supplied cDNA or gDNA.

CDR1 is MNHEY, CDR2 SVGAGI, per germline. Germline trimming cut 4 bases from V and 4 bases from J; bases unmatched to any gene: 11. The CDR3 totals 16 residues. Authors' processing steps: Estimated nucleated cell counts came from reference gene primer amplification. Profiled with immunoSEQ multiplex PCR; TCRdb holds only in-frame clones, not every one. V, J and clone size are those of that table, while D and trimming were read from the DNA. The sample has 81,000 or so clones, roughly 90% seen once. The receptor's source is a man aged 70-80 years with active or convalescent COVID-19. The sequenced sample was peripheral blood. The chain employs TRBV6-5 and TRBJ2-7, with TRBD1 matching 9 bases. The CDR3 loop is CASSSSNRGRYYEQYF. The CDR3 bases are TGTGCCAGCAGTTCATCGAACAGGGGGCGTTATTACGAGCAGTACTTC.